What follows describes a single T cell receptor beta chain. The antigen it binds to is not known. The CDR3 extends 3 residues past the end of the read, so its final part is completed from the germline J gene. This entry is derived from a study of T cells in women clearing cervical HPV infection (dated by TCRdb to 2017 to 2018). At the level of the whole study: Cases were roughly 23 women with histologically confirmed HPV16-related CIN3 or worse, including a couple of invasive cancers. An exploratory proof-of-principle case-control study, nested within the Guanacaste HPV Natural History Study in Costa Rica, was conducted to compare TCR repertoires across cervical HPV16 outcomes. Cases had a median age of approximately 35 years compared with under 40 for controls, and baseline characteristics showed no significant differences between the groups. The controls were 25 to 30 women whose single incident HPV16 infection cleared within 12 months with no development of precancer or cancer. Case blood was taken at the visit when the lesion was first identified, whereas control blood was taken when infection was no longer detected. Because only a few women had HLA typing data, the possibility that HLA type acted as a confounder could not be ruled out. For cases, a median interval of about 140 days, with an interquartile range of about 80 to 200 days, was observed between lesion detection and blood sampling. In the parent cohort, some 10,000 women aged 18 or older were enrolled in Guanacaste, Costa Rica, during about 1993 to 1994 and then followed for under nine years. Quality controls consisted of five blinded duplicates per group, for a total of about 60 samples made up of some 50 participants and about 10 replicates. Cases and controls were matched on year of sample collection and on age within five years. Beyond this particular receptor, the publication reports: Across sequencing depths, CIN3+ cases showed significantly higher TCR repertoire richness than controls, but evenness did not differ between the groups. By combining richness with V gene abundances, random forest classifiers separated cases from controls with an estimated AUC of 0.83. Because the number of T cells per sample was unknown, the richness differences could reflect varying T-cell content rather than repertoire biology. The cross-sectional design could not show whether associations preceded infection or resulted from it; effector/memory subsets and HPV-specific T cells were not isolated. Cases had lower TRBV6-7 relative abundance than controls (0.11% versus 0.16%; Bonferroni P = 0.0008).

TCR beta CDR3 regions were amplified by multiplex PCR from an average of roughly 1,200 ng genomic DNA per sample using the immunoSEQ assay. Primer bias was corrected in the assay by using a complete synthetic TCR repertoire to establish an amplification baseline. The amplicons were sequenced using the Illumina platform. From the authors' description of their analysis: Sequence errors were corrected by clustering with frequency ratios and a modified nearest-neighbor algorithm, and the sequences were then analyzed in the immunoSEQ Analyzer using IMGT gene definitions. At each rarefaction depth, TCR richness and evenness were averaged over 20 rarefaction repeats, and samples with fewer sequences than the depth were excluded. Wilcoxon rank sum tests with FDR correction were used to compare relative abundances of V, D and J genes between the groups. An intraclass correlation of around 96% for TCR richness and an average of 76.4% across approximately 63 gene segments were obtained from the blinded duplicates. TCRdb carries this immuneACCESS record with in-frame sequences only. Its versions omit some clonotypes, under half of them owing to an unresolved V gene in the studies checked, with the rest unexplained. V and J calls and clone size are given by that table; D and trimming were obtained from the DNA. The sample's own table lists tens of thousands of clones. In total, the top ten clones hold around 1.3% of the sample.

Every participant had a single incident cervical HPV16 infection, and women with prevalent HPV16 infections were excluded. Cervical HPV DNA was detected by MY09/MY11 PCR, and genotyping was performed by dot-blot hybridization. Approximately 15 mL of heparinized blood were centrifuged, and the buffy coat was aliquoted, frozen at -30°C, then stored at -80°C. QIAGEN kits were used to extract genomic DNA from buffy coat specimens. The CDR1 and CDR2 encoded by the germline V gene are SQVTM and ANQGSEA. The CDR3 starts with the cysteine, ends with the phenylalanine, and has 15 residues. Sequencing covers 36 bases of the CDR3, shown here with the frame starting at base 1.

The TCR comes from a woman between 18 and 70 years old with a cervical HPV16 infection that either progressed to CIN3+ or cleared (not recorded which). Input material: blood buffy coat. The sequence links TRBV29-1 to TRBJ2-3, with TRBD1 perhaps the D gene, on 5 matching bases. CDR3 DNA, as far as it was read: TGCAGCGTTGTGTATATGCTGGGGCCCCGAGAGACG. This gives the protein CSVVYMLGPRET. The whole CDR3 protein is CSVVYMLGPRETQYF.